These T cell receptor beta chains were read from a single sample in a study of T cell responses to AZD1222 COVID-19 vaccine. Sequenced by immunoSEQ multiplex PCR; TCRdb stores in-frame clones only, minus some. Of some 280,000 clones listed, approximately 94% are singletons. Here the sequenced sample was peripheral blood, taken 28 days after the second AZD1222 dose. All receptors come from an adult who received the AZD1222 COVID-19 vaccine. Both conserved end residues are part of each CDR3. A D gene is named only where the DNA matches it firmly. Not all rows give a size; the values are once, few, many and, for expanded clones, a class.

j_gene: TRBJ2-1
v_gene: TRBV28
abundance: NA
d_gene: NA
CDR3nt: TGTGCCAGCAGTCCCCGGCTTGGCCCCAAATACAATGAGCAGTTCTTC
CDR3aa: CASSPRLGPKYNEQFF

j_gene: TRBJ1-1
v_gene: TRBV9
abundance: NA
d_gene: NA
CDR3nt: TGTGCCAGCAGCCTCTTAGACCAGAACACTGAAGCTTTCTTT
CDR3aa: CASSLLDQNTEAFF

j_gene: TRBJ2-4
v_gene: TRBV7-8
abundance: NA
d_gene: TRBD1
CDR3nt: TGTGCCAGCAGTTTGGGACAGGGATCGTTAAACATTCAGTACTTC
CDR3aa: CASSLGQGSLNIQYF

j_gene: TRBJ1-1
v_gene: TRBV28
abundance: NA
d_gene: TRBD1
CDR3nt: TGTGCCAGCAGTGGACCGGGACAGGGTTCAGAAGCTTTCTTT
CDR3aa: CASSGPGQGSEAFF

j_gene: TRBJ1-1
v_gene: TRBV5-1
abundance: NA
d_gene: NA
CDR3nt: TGCGCCAGTGGGGTCGAGATGAACACTGAAGCTTTCTTT
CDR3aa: CASGVEMNTEAFF

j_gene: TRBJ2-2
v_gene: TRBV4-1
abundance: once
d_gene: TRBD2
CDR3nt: TGCGCCAGCAGCCAAGTGGTCCCTCTAGCGGGAGGACGCAGGGAGCTGTTTTTT
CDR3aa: CASSQVVPLAGGRRELFF

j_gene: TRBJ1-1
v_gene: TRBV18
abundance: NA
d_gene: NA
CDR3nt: TGTGCCAGCTCCCCGGGACACGTTAACACTGAAGCTTTCTTT
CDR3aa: CASSPGHVNTEAFF

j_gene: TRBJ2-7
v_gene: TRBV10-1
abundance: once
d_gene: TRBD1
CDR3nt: TGCGCCAGCAGTCAATCTGGACAGGATCCCTACGAGCAGTACTTC
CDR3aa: CASSQSGQDPYEQYF

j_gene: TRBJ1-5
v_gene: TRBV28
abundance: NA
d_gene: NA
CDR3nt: TGTGCCAGCACTCAACCTGACAGCGGCAATCAGCCCCAGCATTTT
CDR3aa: CASTQPDSGNQPQHF

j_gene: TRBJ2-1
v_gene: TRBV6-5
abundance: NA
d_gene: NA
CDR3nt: TGTGCCAGCAGTTACTCGGATCTGGAATGGAATGAGCAGTTCTTC
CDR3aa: CASSYSDLEWNEQFF

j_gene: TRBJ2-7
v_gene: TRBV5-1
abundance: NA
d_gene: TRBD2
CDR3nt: TGCGCCAGCAGCTTGGGACTAGCGGGCTATTCCTACGAGCAGTACTTC
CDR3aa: CASSLGLAGYSYEQYF

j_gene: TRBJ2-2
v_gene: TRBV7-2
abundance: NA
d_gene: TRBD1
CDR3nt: TGTGCCAGCAGCAGAAGACAGGGGCCCTTGACCGGGGAGCTGTTTTTT
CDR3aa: CASSRRQGPLTGELFF

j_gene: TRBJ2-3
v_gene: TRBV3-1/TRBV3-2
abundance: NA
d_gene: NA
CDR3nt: TGTGCCAGCAGCTTCGTTCGAACAGATACGCAGTATTTT
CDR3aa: CASSFVRTDTQYF

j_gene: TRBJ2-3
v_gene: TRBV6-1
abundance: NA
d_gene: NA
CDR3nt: TGTGCCAGCAGTGAAGTAGGGGTTTTAGACACAGATACGCAGTATTTT
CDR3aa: CASSEVGVLDTDTQYF

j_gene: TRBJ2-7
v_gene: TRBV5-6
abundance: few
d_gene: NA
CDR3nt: TGTGCCAGCAGCTTGGCGGGGAATCCCTACGAGCAGTACTTC
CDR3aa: CASSLAGNPYEQYF

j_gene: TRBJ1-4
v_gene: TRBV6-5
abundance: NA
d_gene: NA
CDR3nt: TGTGCCAGCAGTTACCGGGGGGGTCAAAAACTGTTTTTT
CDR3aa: CASSYRGGQKLFF

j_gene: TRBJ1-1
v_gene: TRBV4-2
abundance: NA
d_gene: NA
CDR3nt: TGTGCCAGCAGCCAAGTCGGCAGGGTGAACACTGAAGCTTTCTTT
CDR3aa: CASSQVGRVNTEAFF

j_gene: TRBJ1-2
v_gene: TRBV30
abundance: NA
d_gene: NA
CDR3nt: TGTGCCTGGAGTTCGGGGACCTATGGCTACACCTTC
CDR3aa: CAWSSGTYGYTF

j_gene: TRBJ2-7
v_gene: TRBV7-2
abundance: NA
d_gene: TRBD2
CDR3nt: TGTGCCAGCAGCTTATATGAACTAGCGCTCGAGCAGTACTTC
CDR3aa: CASSLYELALEQYF

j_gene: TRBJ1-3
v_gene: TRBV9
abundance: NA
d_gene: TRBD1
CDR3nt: TGTGCCAGCAGCGTAGCTACCAGGGGGTCTGGAAACACCATATATTTT
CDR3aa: CASSVATRGSGNTIYF

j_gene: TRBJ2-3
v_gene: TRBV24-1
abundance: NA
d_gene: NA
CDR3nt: TGTGCCACCAGTGATCCCATAGGGCCAGATACGCAGTATTTT
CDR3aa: CATSDPIGPDTQYF

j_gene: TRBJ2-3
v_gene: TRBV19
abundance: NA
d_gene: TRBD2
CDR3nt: TGTGCCAGTAGTATCAGGACTAGCGGGACAGCGGGAGATACGCAGTATTTT
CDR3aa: CASSIRTSGTAGDTQYF

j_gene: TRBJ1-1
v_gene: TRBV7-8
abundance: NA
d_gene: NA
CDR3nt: TGTGCCAGCTCGCCAGGGCGGACCGAAGCTTTCTTT
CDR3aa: CASSPGRTEAFF

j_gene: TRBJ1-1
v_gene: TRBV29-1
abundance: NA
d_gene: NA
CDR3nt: TGCAGCGTTGTCAACAGGGACACTGAAGCTTTCTTT
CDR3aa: CSVVNRDTEAFF

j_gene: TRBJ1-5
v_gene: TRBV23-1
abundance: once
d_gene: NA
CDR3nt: TGCGCCAGCAGTCCCTGGGGGCCCAATCAGCCCCAGCATTTT
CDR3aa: CASSPWGPNQPQHF